These 22 T cell receptor beta chains originate from one sample sequenced in a study of cytomegalovirus exposure and HLA in healthy donors. With 60 Vbeta and 13 Jbeta primers, the PCR was carried out. The repertoire was sequenced with immunoSEQ multiplex PCR; TCRdb's copy has only in-frame clones and lacks some. Its table records about 160,000 clones. Material: PBMCs. These receptors were collected from a woman aged 55-70 years in good health and CMV-seronegative.

The chain employs TRBV4-1 and TRBJ2-7; D is possibly TRBD2 (6 bases). Germline V gene lookup returns CDR1 MGHRA and CDR2 YSYEKL. This CDR3 comprises 15 residues. V gave up 1 base and J gave up 4 bases, with 14 bases separating them. This CDR3 reads CASSQGGQGGYEQYF. CDR3 nucleotide sequence: TGCGCCAGCAGCCAAGGGGGCCAGGGAGGTTACGAGCAGTACTTC.

This chain uses TRBV19 with TRBJ2-1; the D gene is possibly TRBD2 (6 bases). The CDR3 runs to 15 residues. Germline CDR1 reads LNHDA; CDR2 reads SQIVND (reference sequence). Trimming removed 10 bases from V and 7 bases from J, with 23 bases in between. This chain's CDR3 is CATKGTHFGWNEQFF. In DNA, the CDR3 is TGTGCCACCAAAGGGACTCACTTTGGGTGGAATGAGCAGTTCTTC.

The J gene is TRBJ2-7, the V gene TRBV10-3; D gene uncertain. V lost 3 bases and J 4 bases, leaving 7 bases between the germline ends. The CDR3 has 12 residues. Germline V gene sequence: CDR1 ENHRY, CDR2 SYGVKD. In nucleotides, the CDR3 is TGTGCCATCAGTGACCATCAATACGAGCAGTACTTC. Residues: CAISDHQYEQYF.

The rearrangement links TRBV5-4 to TRBJ2-5, with 12 nucleotides matching TRBD2. The CDR3 contains 16 residues. Germline CDR1 is SGHNT and CDR2 is YYREEE (reference sequence). V was pared by 0 bases and J by 3 bases, with 3 bases of the junction left unmatched. CDR3 DNA sequence: TGTGCCAGCAGCTTGGAGGCTAGCGGGGGGGAAGAGACCCAGTACTTC. Translated: CASSLEASGGEETQYF.

This rearrangement joins TRBV7-2 to TRBJ2-3; D might be TRBD1 (6 bases). This CDR3 is 15 amino acids long. V lost 2 bases and J lost 2, with 11 bases in between. CDR1 is SGHTA and CDR2 is FQGNSA in the germline V gene. DNA of the CDR3: TGTGCCAGCAGCTTAAGGGGGACCTCCACAGATACGCAGTATTTT. It specifies CASSLRGTSTDTQYF.

CDR3 coding DNA: TGTGCCAGCTCACGATCGGGACAGGGGTCCGAGCAGTACTTC. Protein product: CASSRSGQGSEQYF. The V gene is TRBV18, the J gene TRBJ2-7; 10 nucleotides align to TRBD1. The J segment lost 6 bases and the V segment lost 4 bases, leaving 6 bases of the junction unmatched. Germline V CDR1 and CDR2: KGHSH, LQKENI. The CDR3 covers 14 residues.

The chain's CDR3 is CASRPGTVNTEAFF. The CDR3 DNA sequence: TGTGCCAGCAGACCCGGGACAGTGAACACTGAAGCTTTCTTT. The V call is TRBV27, the J call TRBJ1-1; the match to TRBD1 covers 7 bases. Germline V gene sequence: CDR1 MNHEY, CDR2 SMNVEV (reference sequence). The V segment lost 6 bases and the J segment 0 bases; nucleotides outside the gene matches: 4. This CDR3 is 14 amino acids long.

The gene calls are TRBV2 and TRBJ1-6, with 10 bases fitting TRBD1. The length of the CDR3 is 16 residues. Germline trimming cut 1 base from V and 8 bases from J; bases unmatched to any gene: 5. The germline gives CDR1 SNHLY, CDR2 FYNNEI. CDR3 DNA: TGTGCCAGCAGTGAAGTTGGGACAGGGGCGTATTCACCCCTCCACTTT. Translated: CASSEVGTGAYSPLHF.

The chain carries TRBV10-3 and TRBJ2-3, with D tentatively TRBD2 (5 bases). This CDR3 is 16 amino acids long. CDR1 ENHRY and CDR2 SYGVKD come from the germline V gene. Trimming removed 0 bases at V and 4 bases at J, with 14 bases between. The CDR3 spells CAISESRGRSPDTQYF. The CDR3 bases are TGTGCCATCAGTGAGTCAAGAGGGAGAAGTCCAGATACGCAGTATTTT.

The chain couples TRBV19 to TRBJ1-2; D may be TRBD1 (5 bases). The CDR3 runs 13 residues. Trimming took off 6 bases at V and 7 bases at J, with 15 bases between the two ends. The V gene's germline CDR1 is LNHDA and CDR2 SQIVND (reference sequence). The CDR3 DNA follows: TGTGCCAGTAGAACTATCGGGGGTCGTGGCTACACCTTC. It encodes CASRTIGGRGYTF.

Written as DNA, the CDR3 is TGTGCCAGCAGTGACGGACAGGCCTACACTGAAGCTTTCTTT. Translating it yields CASSDGQAYTEAFF. The chain combines TRBV25-1 with TRBJ1-1, with 7 bases lining up with TRBD1. Per the germline V gene, CDR1 is MGHDK and CDR2 is SYGVNS. V was pared by 3 bases and J by 3 bases, with 4 bases of the junction left unmatched. CDR3 length equals 14 residues.

V and J are TRBV29-1 and TRBJ2-3; perhaps TRBD1 as D (5 bases). CDR3 length: 15 residues. Trimming removed 6 bases from V and 0 bases from J, with 16 bases in between. CDR1 is SQVTM and CDR2 is ANQGSEA in the germline V gene. The CDR3 nucleotides read TGCAGCGTAGGTGGGGCGGATGACAGCACAGATACGCAGTATTTT. Protein product: CSVGGADDSTDTQYF.

The chain uses TRBV10-3 and TRBJ1-1; 10 bases fit TRBD1. CDR1 and CDR2 from the germline V gene are ENHRY and SYGVKD. The CDR3 covers 16 residues. Germline trimming cut 4 bases from V and 4 bases from J; bases unmatched to any gene: 9. Written as DNA, the CDR3 is TGTGCCATCAGTGGGCTACCAGGGGACAGGGGCACTGAAGCTTTCTTT. Encoded protein: CAISGLPGDRGTEAFF.

This CDR3 is CASSYFGLGGTGELFF. CDR3 sequence (DNA): TGTGCCAGCAGTTACTTTGGCCTGGGAGGCACCGGGGAGCTGTTTTTT. The chain joins TRBV25-1 to TRBJ2-2; tentative D call: TRBD2 (6 bases). There are 16 residues in the CDR3. In germline, CDR1 is MGHDK, CDR2 SYGVNS. Trimming shortened V by 5 bases and J by 4 bases, and 17 bases separated the two germline ends.

The chain couples TRBV20-1 to TRBJ2-1, with D perhaps TRBD2 (6 bases). The germline V gene encodes CDR1 DFQATT and CDR2 SNEGSKA (reference sequence). The V end was cut by 3 bases, the J end by 10 bases, with 10 bases between. The CDR3 has 11 residues. The CDR3 DNA is TGCAGTGCTAGCCCTCGGGGGGAGCAGTTCTTC. Residues: CSASPRGEQFF.

The chain links TRBV5-1 to TRBJ1-1; TRBD1 agrees at 8 bases. The germline CDR1 and CDR2 sequences are SGHRS and YFSETQ. V dropped 0 bases and J dropped 1; count of bases not matched to a gene: 5. This CDR3 comprises 16 residues. The CDR3 region is CASSLETGARNTEAFF. The CDR3 DNA sequence: TGCGCCAGCAGCTTGGAGACAGGGGCTAGGAACACTGAAGCTTTCTTT.

J is TRBJ2-7 and V is TRBV7-9, with 10 bases that match TRBD1. Germline V gene lookup returns CDR1 SEHNR and CDR2 FQNEAQ (reference sequence). V was clipped by 4 bases and J by 2 bases; unmatched bases: 5. This CDR3 region has 15 residues. The CDR3 region is CASSWGGQGTYEQYF. As DNA, the CDR3 is TGTGCCAGCAGCTGGGGGGGACAGGGGACCTACGAGCAGTACTTC.

This chain links TRBV4-3 with TRBJ2-3, with TRBD2 matching 15 bases. The germline V gene has CDR1 LGHNA and CDR2 YSLEER. The CDR3 sequence is 20 residues long. With 1 base clipped from V and 3 bases from J, the junction kept 11 bases outside the gene matches. CDR3 sequence reads: CASSQAQSGTSGGLTDTQYF. The CDR3, as DNA: TGCGCCAGCAGCCAAGCACAGTCCGGGACTAGCGGGGGGCTGACAGATACGCAGTATTTT.

The chain has TRBV6-1 and TRBJ2-1; 12 nucleotides align to TRBD2. Losses at the gene ends were 6 bases for V and 4 bases for J; bases not matched to a gene: 4. The germline V gene encodes CDR1 MNHNS and CDR2 SASEGT. This CDR3 contains 15 residues. The CDR3: CASRRTSGMYNEQFF. CDR3 nucleotides: TGTGCCAGCAGGAGGACTAGCGGGATGTACAATGAGCAGTTCTTC.

V is TRBV4-3 and J is TRBJ2-2, with 12 bases that match TRBD2. V gave up 6 bases and J gave up 0 bases; unmatched junction bases: 5. The CDR3 loop spans 17 amino acids. Germline V gene sequence: CDR1 LGHNA, CDR2 YSLEER. This CDR3 is CASRLLAGGANTGELFF. DNA for the CDR3: TGCGCCAGCAGACTACTAGCGGGGGGAGCGAACACCGGGGAGCTGTTTTTT.

The chain combines TRBV29-1 with TRBJ1-1; 11 bases are shared with TRBD1. CDR1 and CDR2 from the germline V gene are SQVTM and ANQGSEA. V lost 7 bases to trimming and J lost 4 bases; unmatched junction nucleotides: 8. The length of the CDR3 is 14 residues. The chain's CDR3 is CSARTGGMGTEAFF. CDR3 nucleotide sequence: TGCAGCGCCAGGACAGGGGGCATGGGCACTGAAGCTTTCTTT. The whole variable domain, remainder taken from reference TRBV29-1 and TRBJ1-1, is SAVISQKPSRDICQRGTSLTIQCQVDSQVTMMFWYRQQPGQSLTLIATANQGSEATYESGFVIDKFPISRPNLTFSTLTVSNMSPEDSSIYLCSARTGGMGTEAFFGQGTRLTVV.

The chain has TRBV11-2 and TRBJ1-1; D unclear. From germline, CDR1 is SGHAT and CDR2 FQNNGV. Trimming pared 1 base from V and 1 base from J, leaving 4 bases between. The CDR3 runs to 13 residues. DNA for the CDR3: TGTGCCAGCAGCTTAGCGGGGAACACTGAAGCTTTCTTT. It is translated as CASSLAGNTEAFF.